This T cell receptor (beta chain) was documented in a study of cytomegalovirus exposure and HLA in healthy donors. The CDR3 is made up of 12 amino acids. The germline CDR1 and CDR2 sequences are SGDLS and YYNGEE. The germline V and J ends were trimmed by 2 bases and 10 bases, with 10 bases remaining between them. With 60 Vbeta and 13 Jbeta primers, the PCR was carried out. Here immunoSEQ multiplex PCR was the method, and the copy in TCRdb shows in-frame clones only, minus some. Among about 120,000 clones listed, about 74% were seen once. This TCR came from a female donor in good health and CMV-seronegative. The rearrangement links TRBV9 to TRBJ2-1; unclear D gene. Sequenced input: PBMCs. For the CDR3, the DNA is TGTGCCAGCAGCGTTCGTGGCACCGAGCAGTTCTTC. Translation: CASSVRGTEQFF.